The next 22 T cell receptor beta chains were all read from a single sample in a study of immune cell composition in non-small cell lung cancer. Clones were read by immunoSEQ multiplex PCR, and TCRdb kept only the in-frame ones, dropping some. The repertoire holds 1,500 to 2,500 clones, with approximately 80% as singletons. The source material was lung tumor tissue. The source of these receptors is a human donor with non-small cell lung cancer.

This clone showed up just a few times. The chain joins TRBV11-2 to TRBJ1-2; D not certain. The V end was cut by 0 bases, the J end by 7 bases, with 9 bases between. CDR3 length equals 13 residues. Looked up from germline, CDR1 is SGHAT and CDR2 is FQNNGV. The chain's CDR3 is CASSLDLGGGYTF. CDR3 sequence (DNA): TGTGCCAGCAGCTTAGATCTCGGCGGTGGCTACACCTTC.

The J gene is TRBJ2-7, the V gene TRBV27, with D perhaps matching TRBD2 (5 bases). Germline loops: CDR1 MNHEY, CDR2 SMNVEV (reference sequence). CDR3 size: 14 residues. V lost 5 bases and J 4 bases, leaving 15 bases between the germline ends. CDR3 in amino acids: CASSISGIGYEQYF. CDR3 DNA sequence: TGTGCCAGCAGTATTTCCGGGATTGGGTACGAGCAGTACTTC.

The V gene is TRBV2, the J gene TRBJ1-6; 8 bases fit TRBD1. The ends lost 5 bases at V and 7 bases at J; junction bases unmatched: 4. Germline V gene sequence: CDR1 SNHLY, CDR2 FYNNEI. The CDR3 has 14 amino acids. The CDR3 nucleotides are TGTGCCAGCAGTACCCGGGACAGGAATTCACCCCTCCACTTT. This codes for CASSTRDRNSPLHF. The full variable domain, completed using reference TRBV2 and TRBJ1-6, is EPEVTQTPSHQVTQMGQEVILRCVPISNHLYFYWYRQILGQKVEFLVSFYNNEISEKSEIFDDQFSVERPDGSNFTLKIRSTKLEDSAMYFCASSTRDRNSPLHFGNGTRLTVT.

V usage is TRBV6-1 and J usage is TRBJ2-5; the match to TRBD2 covers 10 bases. Germline loops: CDR1 MNHNS, CDR2 SASEGT. The CDR3 consists of 16 residues. The V segment lost 2 bases and the J segment 4 bases; nucleotides outside the gene matches: 7. The CDR3 region has the DNA TGTGCCAGCAGTGAACCCCTAGCGGGGGTCAGAGAGACCCAGTACTTC. As protein: CASSEPLAGVRETQYF.

The gene calls are TRBV5-6 and TRBJ2-7; 7 nucleotides match TRBD1. Germline V gives CDR1 SGHDT, CDR2 YYEEEE. The CDR3 is 15 residues long. V was pared by 0 bases and J by 2 bases, with 5 bases of the junction left unmatched. The CDR3 protein is CASSLAQGVTYEQYF. The CDR3 nucleotides read TGTGCCAGCAGCTTGGCCCAGGGGGTTACCTACGAGCAGTACTTC.

The chain joins TRBV18 to TRBJ2-1, with 7 nucleotides matching TRBD1. The CDR3 runs to 14 residues. Trimming took 2 bases from V and 4 from J; bases not matched to a gene: 2. CDR1 is KGHSH and CDR2 is LQKENI in the germline V gene. CDR3 DNA: TGTGCCAGCTCACCAGGGACAGTATACAATGAGCAGTTCTTC. This encodes CASSPGTVYNEQFF.

In this sample, this clone turned up a few times. This chain uses TRBV5-6 with TRBJ1-1; D is perhaps TRBD1 (5 bases). Trimming removed 2 bases from V and 1 base from J, with 9 bases in between. Germline CDR1 reads SGHDT; CDR2 reads YYEEEE. This CDR3 comprises 14 residues. CDR3 in amino acids: CASSFSGWNTEAFF. Written as DNA, the CDR3 is TGTGCCAGCAGCTTTTCAGGGTGGAACACTGAAGCTTTCTTT.

The rearrangement joins TRBV27 to TRBJ2-7; D is unresolved. V was cut by 4 bases and J by 0 bases, with 10 bases left in between. The CDR3 runs 14 residues. Germline V lookup: CDR1 MNHEY, CDR2 SMNVEV (reference sequence). The CDR3 protein is CASSSSALSYEQYF. Written as DNA, the CDR3 is TGTGCCAGCAGTTCGAGCGCCCTCTCCTACGAGCAGTACTTC.

This clone occurred once. The V call is TRBV28, the J call TRBJ2-5; 7 bases match TRBD2. J gave up 0 bases and V 4 bases, and 8 bases lay outside the gene matches. The V gene's germline CDR1 is MDHEN and CDR2 SYDVKM. CDR3 length: 16 amino acids. The CDR3 nucleotides are TGTGCCAGCAGTTCACCAGCGGGATGGTACCAAGAGACCCAGTACTTC. This translates into CASSSPAGWYQETQYF.

This chain links TRBV28 with TRBJ2-1, with a tentative D call TRBD1 (6 bases). CDR3 length equals 15 residues. Germline V lookup: CDR1 MDHEN, CDR2 SYDVKM. V lost 6 bases and J lost 8, with 20 bases in between. The CDR3 region has the DNA TGTGCCAGCAGCCTTAGGAAAACAGGGCTTCATGAGCAGTTCTTC. The encoded protein is CASSLRKTGLHEQFF.

The genes are TRBV6-1 and TRBJ1-2; 8 positions agree with TRBD1. The junction had 12 bases not matched to a gene; V was cut back by 0 bases and J by 6 bases. The CDR3 length is 17 residues. Germline CDR1 MNHNS, CDR2 SASEGT. CDR3 residues: CASSEAWGTGGGHGYTF. The CDR3 bases are TGTGCCAGCAGTGAAGCGTGGGGTACAGGGGGAGGTCATGGCTACACCTTC.

In DNA form, the CDR3 reads TGTGCCAGCAGCTCGGCCGGGACAGGGCTTTACGAGCAGTACTTC. It translates to CASSSAGTGLYEQYF. This chain joins TRBV7-9 and TRBJ2-7, with 9 nucleotides matching TRBD1. CDR1 and CDR2 (germline): SEHNR, FQNEAQ (reference sequence). Unmatched junction bases numbered 8, after V lost 4 bases and J lost 4 bases. The CDR3 contains 15 residues.

CDR3 sequence reads: CASSQTSGEYEQYF. The CDR3 coding sequence is TGTGCCAGCAGCCAAACTAGCGGGGAATACGAGCAGTACTTC. The rearrangement uses TRBV4-2 and TRBJ2-7, with 10 bases lining up with TRBD2. Unmatched junction bases numbered 2, after V lost 2 bases and J lost 4 bases. Germline V gives CDR1 LGHNA, CDR2 YNFKEQ. The CDR3 spans 14 residues.

This chain links TRBV7-8 with TRBJ2-1; TRBD2 agrees at 8 bases. The V and J ends lost 1 base and 1 base, in that order; junction bases with no gene match: 6. This CDR3 has 17 residues. Germline values: CDR1 SGHVS, CDR2 FQNEAQ. CDR3 DNA: TGTGCCAGCAGCTTAGGTGTCGCGGGAGGATCCTACAATGAGCAGTTCTTC. This sequence encodes CASSLGVAGGSYNEQFF.

The chain is built from TRBV11-3 and TRBJ2-7; D may be TRBD1 (5 bases). Trimming cost V 5 bases and J 6 bases, with 17 bases left between them. The germline V gene has CDR1 SGHNT and CDR2 YENEEA. The CDR3 contains 14 residues. The CDR3 region is CASSPWQGESEQYF. The CDR3, as DNA: TGTGCCAGCAGCCCTTGGCAGGGCGAAAGCGAGCAGTACTTC.

This chain links TRBV6-1 with TRBJ1-1; 7 nucleotides agree with TRBD1. The CDR3 spans 14 residues. V shed 3 bases, J shed 3 bases, and the junction held 4 bases outside the gene matches. The germline V gene has CDR1 MNHNS and CDR2 SASEGT. This CDR3 is CASSETGRHTEAFF. The CDR3 DNA sequence: TGTGCCAGCAGTGAGACAGGGAGGCACACTGAAGCTTTCTTT.

This clone was recorded a few times. The chain uses TRBV4-2 and TRBJ2-1; 14 nucleotides agree with TRBD2. CDR1 and CDR2 from the germline V gene are LGHNA and YNFKEQ. Germline trimming cut 1 base from V and 9 bases from J; bases unmatched to any gene: 5. CDR3 length: 16 residues. CDR3: CASSQAGTSGSGEQFF. In DNA, the CDR3 is TGTGCCAGCAGCCAAGCTGGGACTAGCGGGAGCGGTGAGCAGTTCTTC.

The chain couples TRBV6-5 to TRBJ2-5; D uncertain. Germline-derived CDR1 and CDR2 are MNHEY and SVGAGI. Trimming stripped 4 bases from V and 5 bases from J, with 8 bases between. CDR3 length equals 12 residues. The DNA of the CDR3 is TGTGCCAGCAGTTCAAGTGAGGAGACCCAGTACTTC. It is translated as CASSSSEETQYF.

This rearrangement joins TRBV2 to TRBJ1-1; D might be TRBD1 (5 bases). This CDR3 region has 14 residues. Germline V gene data show CDR1 as SNHLY and CDR2 as FYNNEI. Trimming stripped 8 bases from V and 1 base from J, with 14 bases between. As DNA, the CDR3 is TGTGCCAGCGGAGAGCAGGGTCCGAACACTGAAGCTTTCTTT. Its translation is CASGEQGPNTEAFF.

This clone was detected only a few times. The chain has TRBV6-5 and TRBJ1-2; TRBD1 agrees at 8 bases. The CDR3 sequence is 15 residues long. Germline V CDR1 and CDR2: MNHEY, SVGAGI. The junction had 12 bases not matched to a gene; V was cut back by 7 bases and J by 5 bases. CDR3 sequence reads: CASTTDRGLGYGYTF. The CDR3 bases are TGTGCCAGCACCACAGACAGGGGATTGGGGTATGGCTACACCTTC.

V usage is TRBV29-1 and J usage is TRBJ1-1; 8 bases agree with TRBD1. Trimming cost V 2 bases and J 4 bases; bases outside gene matches: 3. CDR3 length equals 13 residues. In germline, CDR1 is SQVTM, CDR2 ANQGSEA. The DNA of the CDR3 is TGCAGCGTTGAAAGACAGGGGAGCACTGAAGCTTTCTTT. The encoded protein is CSVERQGSTEAFF.

CDR3 in DNA: TGTGCCAGCAGCTTAGGGGGTCCGGGGGAGGAGCAGTTCTTC. Its protein product is CASSLGGPGEEQFF. The V gene is TRBV11-2, the J gene TRBJ2-1, with TRBD2 as a possible D gene (6 bases). V lost 1 base and J 10 bases, leaving 14 bases between the germline ends. The CDR3 runs to 14 residues. Germline CDR1 is SGHAT and CDR2 is FQNNGV.